These T cell receptor beta chains were read from a single sample in a study of blood T cell repertoires in COVID-19. Assay used: immunoSEQ multiplex PCR; TCRdb lists only in-frame clones, some missing. The sample carries 300,000 to 350,000 clones, approximately 89% recorded once. Sequencing input: peripheral blood. The receptors come from a woman in her sixties or seventies with COVID-19, enrolled during active disease. Each CDR3 is given with its conserved first and last residue. Fields, in order: V gene, J gene, clone size, D gene, CDR3 protein, CDR3 DNA. A D gene is named only where the DNA matches it firmly. Size is stated for part of the rows, as once, few or many counts, or as a class when the clone is expanded.

V gene: TRBV28
J gene: TRBJ1-1
clone size: -
D gene: -
CDR3 protein: CATGRQRNTEAFF
CDR3 DNA: TGTGCCACCGGAAGACAGAGAAACACTGAAGCTTTCTTT

V gene: TRBV7-3
J gene: TRBJ2-1
clone size: -
D gene: TRBD2
CDR3 protein: CASSLNSGAGNEQFF
CDR3 DNA: TGTGCCAGCAGCTTAAATAGCGGGGCTGGCAATGAGCAGTTCTTC

V gene: TRBV5-8
J gene: TRBJ1-1
clone size: -
D gene: -
CDR3 protein: CASSLAGGHTEAFF
CDR3 DNA: TGTGCCAGCAGCTTGGCGGGGGGCCACACTGAAGCTTTCTTT

V gene: TRBV19
J gene: TRBJ2-1
clone size: once
D gene: -
CDR3 protein: CASSGGGQNNEQFF
CDR3 DNA: TGTGCCAGTAGTGGTGGGGGCCAGAACAATGAGCAGTTCTTC

V gene: TRBV10-3
J gene: TRBJ1-1
clone size: -
D gene: TRBD1
CDR3 protein: CAISDKTGLAEAFF
CDR3 DNA: TGTGCCATCAGTGACAAGACAGGGCTAGCTGAAGCTTTCTTT

V gene: TRBV10-2
J gene: TRBJ1-4
clone size: few
D gene: -
CDR3 protein: CASSESRGGWSNNEKLFF
CDR3 DNA: TGCGCCAGCAGTGAGTCGAGAGGGGGATGGAGCAATAATGAAAAACTGTTTTTT

V gene: TRBV7-3
J gene: TRBJ2-2
clone size: -
D gene: -
CDR3 protein: CASSLLGPNTGELFF
CDR3 DNA: TGTGCCAGCAGCTTACTCGGTCCGAACACCGGGGAGCTGTTTTTT

V gene: TRBV28
J gene: TRBJ2-7
clone size: -
D gene: TRBD1
CDR3 protein: CASRRQGAHEQYF
CDR3 DNA: TGTGCCAGCAGGAGACAGGGGGCCCACGAGCAGTACTTC

V gene: TRBV3-1/TRBV3-2
J gene: TRBJ1-1
clone size: -
D gene: -
CDR3 protein: CASSRGGTEAFF
CDR3 DNA: TGTGCCAGCAGCCGGGGAGGCACTGAAGCTTTCTTT

V gene: TRBV28
J gene: TRBJ1-5
clone size: -
D gene: TRBD1
CDR3 protein: CASSFYQGAGNQPQHF
CDR3 DNA: TGTGCCAGCAGTTTCTATCAGGGGGCAGGCAATCAGCCCCAGCATTTT

V gene: TRBV2
J gene: TRBJ2-7
clone size: -
D gene: -
CDR3 protein: CASTSTGPGEF
CDR3 DNA: TGTGCCAGCACTTCCACCGGTCCTGGAGAATTC

V gene: TRBV2
J gene: TRBJ1-1
clone size: -
D gene: TRBD1
CDR3 protein: CASSGQGANTEAFF
CDR3 DNA: TGTGCCAGCAGCGGACAGGGGGCGAACACTGAAGCTTTCTTT

V gene: TRBV9
J gene: TRBJ2-3
clone size: -
D gene: TRBD1
CDR3 protein: CASSVGEGARTDTQYF
CDR3 DNA: TGTGCCAGCAGCGTAGGCGAGGGGGCAAGGACAGATACGCAGTATTTT

V gene: TRBV2
J gene: TRBJ1-1
clone size: -
D gene: -
CDR3 protein: CARREDPGTEAFF
CDR3 DNA: TGTGCCAGGAGAGAGGACCCAGGGACTGAAGCTTTCTTT

V gene: TRBV5-4
J gene: TRBJ2-7
clone size: -
D gene: TRBD1
CDR3 protein: CASSSERGQSYEQYF
CDR3 DNA: TGTGCCAGCAGCTCGGAAAGGGGGCAGTCCTACGAGCAGTACTTC

V gene: TRBV5-1
J gene: TRBJ1-4
clone size: -
D gene: TRBD1
CDR3 protein: CASSLVGDSNEKLFF
CDR3 DNA: TGCGCCAGCAGCTTGGTAGGGGACAGTAATGAAAAACTGTTTTTT

V gene: TRBV3-1/TRBV3-2
J gene: TRBJ1-6
clone size: -
D gene: -
CDR3 protein: CASGSDRGRSPLHF
CDR3 DNA: TGTGCCAGCGGATCTGACAGAGGACGTTCACCCCTCCACTTT

V gene: TRBV12-3/TRBV12-4
J gene: TRBJ1-5
clone size: -
D gene: -
CDR3 protein: CASTLGREPQHF
CDR3 DNA: TGTGCCAGCACCCTAGGGAGAGAGCCCCAGCATTTT

V gene: TRBV27
J gene: TRBJ1-1
clone size: -
D gene: -
CDR3 protein: CASSLQGLAGTEAFF
CDR3 DNA: TGTGCCAGCAGTTTACAGGGACTCGCGGGAACTGAAGCTTTCTTT

V gene: TRBV2
J gene: TRBJ2-2
clone size: -
D gene: TRBD2
CDR3 protein: CASRSGASTGELFF
CDR3 DNA: TGTGCCAGCCGGAGCGGGGCGTCCACCGGGGAGCTGTTTTTT

V gene: TRBV7-3
J gene: TRBJ2-1
clone size: -
D gene: TRBD2
CDR3 protein: CASSPIGTSLNEQFF
CDR3 DNA: TGTGCCAGCAGCCCGATCGGGACTAGCCTCAATGAGCAGTTCTTC

V gene: TRBV6-1
J gene: TRBJ1-5
clone size: -
D gene: TRBD1
CDR3 protein: CASSESNRGRQPQHF
CDR3 DNA: TGTGCCAGCAGTGAATCTAACAGGGGAAGGCAGCCCCAGCATTTT

V gene: TRBV5-1
J gene: TRBJ1-2
clone size: -
D gene: TRBD1
CDR3 protein: CASSLAAANRGANYGYTF
CDR3 DNA: TGCGCCAGCAGCTTGGCGGCGGCCAACAGGGGAGCTAACTATGGCTACACCTTC

V gene: TRBV5-4
J gene: TRBJ2-7
clone size: -
D gene: TRBD1
CDR3 protein: CASSYRTGPYEQYF
CDR3 DNA: TGTGCCAGCAGCTACAGGACAGGGCCCTACGAGCAGTACTTC